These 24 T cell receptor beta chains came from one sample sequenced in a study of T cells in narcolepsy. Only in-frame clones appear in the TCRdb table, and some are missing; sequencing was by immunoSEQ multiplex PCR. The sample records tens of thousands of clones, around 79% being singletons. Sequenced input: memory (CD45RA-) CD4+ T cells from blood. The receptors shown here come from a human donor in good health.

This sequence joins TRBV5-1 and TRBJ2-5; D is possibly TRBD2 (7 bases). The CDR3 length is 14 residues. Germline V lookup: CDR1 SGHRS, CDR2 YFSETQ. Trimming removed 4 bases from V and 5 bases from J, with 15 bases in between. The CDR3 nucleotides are TGCGCCAGCAGCCGCGGGGGCCAGGGGGAGACCCAGTACTTC. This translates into CASSRGGQGETQYF. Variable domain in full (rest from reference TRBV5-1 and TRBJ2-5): KAGVTQTPRYLIKTRGQQVTLSCSPISGHRSVSWYQQTPGQGLQFLFEYFSETQRNKGNFPGRFSGRQFSNSRSEMNVSTLELGDSALYLCASSRGGQGETQYFGPGTRLLVL.

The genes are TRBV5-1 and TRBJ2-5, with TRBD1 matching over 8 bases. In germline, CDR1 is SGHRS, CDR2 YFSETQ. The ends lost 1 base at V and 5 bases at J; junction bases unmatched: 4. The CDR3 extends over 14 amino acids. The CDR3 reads CASSLTGQGETQYF. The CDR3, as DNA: TGCGCCAGCAGCTTGACCGGACAGGGTGAGACCCAGTACTTC.

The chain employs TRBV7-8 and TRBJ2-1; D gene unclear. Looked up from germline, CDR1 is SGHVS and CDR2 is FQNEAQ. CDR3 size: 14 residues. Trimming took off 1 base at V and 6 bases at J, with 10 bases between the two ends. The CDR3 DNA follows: TGTGCCAGCAGCTTAGGGACGGTTGTCAATGAGCAGTTCTTC. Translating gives CASSLGTVVNEQFF.

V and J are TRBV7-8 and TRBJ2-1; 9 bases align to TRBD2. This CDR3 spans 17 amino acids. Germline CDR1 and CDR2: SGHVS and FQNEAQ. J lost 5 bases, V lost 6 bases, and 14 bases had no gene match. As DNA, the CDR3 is TGTGCCAGCAGTCTCAGACCTTTTAGCGGGGGAAACAATGAGCAGTTCTTC. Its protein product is CASSLRPFSGGNNEQFF.

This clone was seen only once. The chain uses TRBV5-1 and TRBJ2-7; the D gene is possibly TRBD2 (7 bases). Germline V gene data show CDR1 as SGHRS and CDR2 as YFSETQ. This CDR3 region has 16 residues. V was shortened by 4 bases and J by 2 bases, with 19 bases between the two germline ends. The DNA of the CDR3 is TGCGCCAGCAGCGCCGGGGGCGGGGGAGCCACCTACGAGCAGTACTTC. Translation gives CASSAGGGGATYEQYF.

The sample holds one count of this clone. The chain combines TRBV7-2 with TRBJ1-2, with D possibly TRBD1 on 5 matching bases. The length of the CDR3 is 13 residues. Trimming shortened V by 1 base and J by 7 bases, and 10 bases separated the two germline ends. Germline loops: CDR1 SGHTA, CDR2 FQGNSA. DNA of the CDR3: TGTGCCAGCAGCTTAGGAGGGGTTGGTGGCTACACCTTC. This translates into CASSLGGVGGYTF.

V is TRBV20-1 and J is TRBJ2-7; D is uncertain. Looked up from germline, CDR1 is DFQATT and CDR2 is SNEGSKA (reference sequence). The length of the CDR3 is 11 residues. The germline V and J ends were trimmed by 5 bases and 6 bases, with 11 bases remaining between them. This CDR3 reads CSALTQAEQYF. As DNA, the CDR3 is TGCAGTGCTCTAACTCAGGCCGAGCAGTACTTC.

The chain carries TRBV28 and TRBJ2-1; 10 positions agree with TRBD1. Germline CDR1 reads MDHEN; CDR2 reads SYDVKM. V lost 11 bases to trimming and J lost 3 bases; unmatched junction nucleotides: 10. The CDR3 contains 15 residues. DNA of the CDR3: TGTGCCGGAAAGACAGGGGGCGCGAACTACAATGAGCAGTTCTTC. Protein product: CAGKTGGANYNEQFF.

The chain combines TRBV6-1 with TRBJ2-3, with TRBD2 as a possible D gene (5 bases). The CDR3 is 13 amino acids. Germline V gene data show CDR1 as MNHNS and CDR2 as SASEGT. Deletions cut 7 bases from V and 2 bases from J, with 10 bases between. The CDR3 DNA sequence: TGTGCCAGCAATGACTATCACACAGATACGCAGTATTTT. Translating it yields CASNDYHTDTQYF.

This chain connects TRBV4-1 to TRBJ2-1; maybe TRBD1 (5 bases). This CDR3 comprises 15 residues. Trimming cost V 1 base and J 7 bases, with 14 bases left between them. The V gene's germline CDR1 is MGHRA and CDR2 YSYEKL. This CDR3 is CASSQAGLGVNEQFF. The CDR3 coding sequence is TGCGCCAGCAGCCAAGCAGGATTAGGGGTGAATGAGCAGTTCTTC.

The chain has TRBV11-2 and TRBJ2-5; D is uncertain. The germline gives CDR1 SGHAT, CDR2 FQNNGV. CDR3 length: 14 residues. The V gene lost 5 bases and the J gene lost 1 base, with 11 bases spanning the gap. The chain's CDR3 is CASSPSLVQETQYF. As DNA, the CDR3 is TGTGCCAGCAGCCCAAGTTTGGTCCAAGAGACCCAGTACTTC.

CDR3 in DNA: TGTGCCAGCAGCCGAACCAGCTCTGGAAACACCATATATTTT. It is translated as CASSRTSSGNTIYF. The chain joins TRBV4-2 to TRBJ1-3; no clear D. Germline V gives CDR1 LGHNA, CDR2 YNFKEQ. The CDR3 totals 14 residues. V was clipped by 4 bases and J by 0 bases, with 7 bases between them.

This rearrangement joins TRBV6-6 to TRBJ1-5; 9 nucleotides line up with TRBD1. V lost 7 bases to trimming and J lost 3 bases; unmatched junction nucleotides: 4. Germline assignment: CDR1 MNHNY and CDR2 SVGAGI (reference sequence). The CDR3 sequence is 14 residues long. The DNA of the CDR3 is TGTGCCAGCACCGGACAGGGGAACAATCAGCCCCAGCATTTT. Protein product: CASTGQGNNQPQHF.

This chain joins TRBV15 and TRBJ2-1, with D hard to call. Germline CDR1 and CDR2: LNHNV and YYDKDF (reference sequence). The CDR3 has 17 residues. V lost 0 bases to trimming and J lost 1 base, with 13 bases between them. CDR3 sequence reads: CATSRDSPSGSYNEQFF. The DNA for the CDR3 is TGTGCCACCAGCAGAGACTCCCCTTCTGGGTCCTACAATGAGCAGTTCTTC.

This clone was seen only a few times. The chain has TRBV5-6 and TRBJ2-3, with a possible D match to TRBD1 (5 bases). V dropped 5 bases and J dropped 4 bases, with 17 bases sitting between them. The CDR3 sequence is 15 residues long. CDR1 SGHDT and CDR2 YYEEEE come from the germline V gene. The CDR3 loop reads CASRQKGQIPDTQYF. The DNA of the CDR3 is TGTGCCAGCAGACAAAAGGGGCAGATTCCAGATACGCAGTATTTT.

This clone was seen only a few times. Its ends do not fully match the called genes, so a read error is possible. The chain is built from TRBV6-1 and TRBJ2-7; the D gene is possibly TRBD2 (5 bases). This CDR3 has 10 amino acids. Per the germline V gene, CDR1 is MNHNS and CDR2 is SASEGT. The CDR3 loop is CASGEGEQYF. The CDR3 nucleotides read TGTGCCAGCGGTGAGGGCGAGCAGTACTTC.

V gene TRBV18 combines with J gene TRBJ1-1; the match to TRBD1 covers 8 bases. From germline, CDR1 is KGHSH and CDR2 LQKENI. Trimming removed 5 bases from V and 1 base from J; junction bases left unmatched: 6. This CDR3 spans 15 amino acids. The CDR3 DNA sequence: TGTGCCAGCTCAGATATGGACAGGGCGAACACTGAAGCTTTCTTT. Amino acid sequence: CASSDMDRANTEAFF.

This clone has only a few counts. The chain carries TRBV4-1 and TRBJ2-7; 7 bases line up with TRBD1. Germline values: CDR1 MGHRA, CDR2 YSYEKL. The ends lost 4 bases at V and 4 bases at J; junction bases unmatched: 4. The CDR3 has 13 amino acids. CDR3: CASSLGTDYEQYF. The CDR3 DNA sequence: TGCGCCAGCAGCCTTGGGACAGATTACGAGCAGTACTTC.

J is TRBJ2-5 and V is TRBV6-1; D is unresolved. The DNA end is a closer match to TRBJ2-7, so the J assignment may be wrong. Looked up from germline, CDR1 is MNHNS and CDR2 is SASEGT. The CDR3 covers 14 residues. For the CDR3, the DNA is TGTGCCAGCAGTGGCTGGGAAATCACGTCCGAGCAGTACTTC. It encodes CASSGWEITSEQYF.

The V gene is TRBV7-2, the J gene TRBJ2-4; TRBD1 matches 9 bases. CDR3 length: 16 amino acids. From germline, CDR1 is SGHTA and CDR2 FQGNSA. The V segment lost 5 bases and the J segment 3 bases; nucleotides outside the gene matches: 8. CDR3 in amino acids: CASSTGQGIDKNIQYF. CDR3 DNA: TGTGCCAGCAGCACCGGACAGGGGATTGACAAAAACATTCAGTACTTC.

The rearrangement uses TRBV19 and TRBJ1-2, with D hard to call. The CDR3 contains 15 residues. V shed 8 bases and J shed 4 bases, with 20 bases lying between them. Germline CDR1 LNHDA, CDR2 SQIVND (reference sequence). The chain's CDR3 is CASGISGRRVYGYTF. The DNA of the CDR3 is TGTGCCAGTGGAATTAGTGGACGGCGGGTCTATGGCTACACCTTC.

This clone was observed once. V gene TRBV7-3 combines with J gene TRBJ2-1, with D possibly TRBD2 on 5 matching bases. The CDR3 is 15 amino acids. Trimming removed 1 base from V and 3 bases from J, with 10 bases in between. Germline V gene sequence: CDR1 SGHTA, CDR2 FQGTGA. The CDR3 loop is CASSLNGLSYNEQFF. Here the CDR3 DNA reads TGTGCCAGCAGCTTAAACGGACTCAGCTACAATGAGCAGTTCTTC.

CDR3 coding DNA: TGTGCCAGCAGCTTAGGGGGTCTAGCGGGGAACAATGAGCAGTTCTTC. Translating gives CASSLGGLAGNNEQFF. The chain links TRBV7-2 to TRBJ2-1; 9 bases map to TRBD2. From germline, CDR1 is SGHTA and CDR2 FQGNSA. The CDR3 extends over 16 amino acids. Trimming took 1 base from V and 5 from J; bases not matched to a gene: 6.

The CDR3 region is CASSSIAGGYNEQFF. DNA for the CDR3: TGTGCCAGCAGTTCAATAGCGGGAGGGTACAATGAGCAGTTCTTC. This chain connects TRBV27 to TRBJ2-1, with 11 bases fitting TRBD2. V was pared by 4 bases and J by 4 bases, with 3 bases of the junction left unmatched. Germline V CDR1 and CDR2: MNHEY, SMNVEV (reference sequence). CDR3 length equals 15 residues.